This T cell receptor beta chain was captured in a study of vaccination and CD4 T cells after COVID-19. General study points: Apart from involving relatively few convalescent patients, the work omitted early post-infection timepoints.

Comments on this clonotype: Antigen: not known.

TCRdb fed the PCR reads into MiXCR, producing one record per CDR3 protein. The sample includes about 24,000 distinct CDR3 sequences, 51% of them seen just once. This CDR3 comprises 14 residues. Germline CDR1 reads SGHTA; CDR2 reads FQGNSA. The V gene lost 3 bases and the J gene lost 6 bases, with 14 bases spanning the gap. This material consisted of CD4+ T cells from blood, taken before SARS-CoV-2 vaccination. The chain uses TRBV7-2 and TRBJ1-1; tentatively, D is TRBD1 (5 bases). The origin of this receptor is a human donor who had recovered from COVID-19. As DNA, the CDR3 is TGTGCCAGCAGCTTGGGACGAAGTAACGCTGAAGCTTTCTTT. Translation: CASSLGRSNAEAFF.